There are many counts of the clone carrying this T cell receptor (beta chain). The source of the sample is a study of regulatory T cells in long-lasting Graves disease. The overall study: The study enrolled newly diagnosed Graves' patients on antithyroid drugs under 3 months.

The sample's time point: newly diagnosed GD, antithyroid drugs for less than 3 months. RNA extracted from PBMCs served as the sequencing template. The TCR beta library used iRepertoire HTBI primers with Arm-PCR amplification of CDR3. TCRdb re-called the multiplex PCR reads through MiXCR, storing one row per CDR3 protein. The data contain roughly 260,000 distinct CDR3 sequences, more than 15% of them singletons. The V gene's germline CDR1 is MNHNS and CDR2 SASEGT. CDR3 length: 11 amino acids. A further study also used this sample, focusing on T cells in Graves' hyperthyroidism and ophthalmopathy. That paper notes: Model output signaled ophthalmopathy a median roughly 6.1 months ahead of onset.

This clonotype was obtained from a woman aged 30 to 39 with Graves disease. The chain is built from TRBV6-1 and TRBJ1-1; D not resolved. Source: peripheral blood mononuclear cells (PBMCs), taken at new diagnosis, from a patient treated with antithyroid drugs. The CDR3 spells CVTGRDTEAFF. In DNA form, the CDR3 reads TGTGTCACCGGCAGAGACACTGAAGCTTTCTTT.